The 13 T cell receptor beta chains presented below share a single source sample, sequenced in a study of tumor and adjacent non-tumor tissue in lung cancer. No cell sorting was done before RNA was extracted from the tissue. This non-tumor lung sample came from over 3 cm beyond the tumor edge. A modified ARM-PCR protocol with three rounds of nested PCR amplified TCRbeta. TCRdb re-called the multiplex PCR reads with MiXCR, one entry per CDR3 protein. The data hold some 97,000 distinct CDR3 sequences, with 65% observed a single time. The sequencing input was distant non-tumor lung tissue. These receptors all come from a man aged 30 to 39 with non-small cell lung cancer.

The chain combines TRBV4-1 with TRBJ2-7; perhaps D is TRBD1 or TRBD2 (5 bases each). V dropped 6 bases and J dropped 3 bases, with 12 bases sitting between them. The CDR3 contains 13 residues. The germline V gene has CDR1 MGHRA and CDR2 YSYEKL. CDR3 nucleotides: TGCGCCAGCAGTCAATATGGGGGCTACGAGCAGTACTTC. It codes for CASSQYGGYEQYF.

Points on this clonotype: The junction does not match germline at one end; this may be a read error. The chain carries TRBV20-1 and TRBJ2-5; 7 bases line up with TRBD2. Germline V gene data show CDR1 as DFQATT and CDR2 as SNEGSKA (reference sequence). This CDR3 spans 14 amino acids. The CDR3 region is CSVRERGHGGTQYF. In nucleotides, the CDR3 is TGCAGTGTGCGGGAGCGAGGGCATGGAGGGACCCAGTATTTC.

About this clonotype: A much larger clone is a single base away; this may be a read error. The rearrangement joins TRBV12-3 or TRBV12-4 to TRBJ1-1; D uncertain. CDR3 length: 11 amino acids. CDR3 bases: TGTGACAGCAGATCCCTGGGTGAAGCTTTCTTT. Protein: CDSRSLGEAFF.

Remarks on this clonotype: The junction shows a germline mismatch at one end, possibly a read error. This chain joins TRBV12-3 or TRBV12-4 and TRBJ2-7; D remains unclear. The CDR3 consists of 11 residues. This chain's CDR3 is CANSLQKEQYF. The CDR3 region has the DNA TGTGCCAACAGTTTACAAAAGGAGCAATACTTC.

The chain links TRBV4-1 to TRBJ2-1; 15 bases map to TRBD2. V lost 2 bases and J lost 11; bases outside the gene matches: 10. The CDR3 totals 17 residues. Germline V gene sequence: CDR1 MGHRA, CDR2 YSYEKL. This chain's CDR3 is CASSQPGLAGGRNKQFF. The CDR3 nucleotides are TGCGCCAGCAGCCAACCGGGACTAGCGGGAGGAAGGAATAAGCAGTTCTTC.

This clonotype was detected many times. This clone may be a read error of a much larger clone one base away. The chain employs TRBV20-1 and TRBJ1-4; maybe TRBD1 (5 bases). From germline, CDR1 is DFQATT and CDR2 SNEGSKA (reference sequence). V was cut by 5 bases and J by 7 bases, with 11 bases left in between. The CDR3 is 12 residues long. CDR3 in DNA: TGCAGTGCTGAATACAGGTCTGAAAAACTGTTTTTT. This gives the protein CSAEYRSEKLFF.

To note about this clonotype: The junction shows a germline mismatch at one end, possibly a read error. The CDR3 nucleotides read TGTACCAGCAGTTTTACCGGACAGGGCCGGGCTTTCTTT. Translation gives CTSSFTGQGRAFF. The chain is built from TRBV28 and TRBJ1-1; 8 bases agree with TRBD1. This CDR3 has 13 amino acids. Germline V gene lookup returns CDR1 MDHEN and CDR2 SYDVKM. Using reference TRBV28 and TRBJ1-1 for the parts outside the CDR3, the full variable domain is DVKVTQSSRYLVKRTGEKVFLECVQDMDHENMFWYRQDPGLGLRLIYFSYDVKMKEKGDIPEGYSVSREKKERFSLILESASTNQTSMYLCTSSFTGQGRAFFGQGTRLTVV.

This clonotype showed up many times. This chain connects TRBV20-1 to TRBJ2-1; 9 bases match TRBD2. V was pared by 0 bases and J by 0 bases, with 0 bases of the junction left unmatched. This CDR3 region has 15 residues. CDR1 is DFQATT and CDR2 is SNEGSKA in the germline V gene (reference sequence). The CDR3 DNA reads TGCAGTGCTAGAGATAGCGGGAGCTCCTACAATGAGCAGTTCTTC. It encodes CSARDSGSSYNEQFF.

This clonotype was counted at least ten times. The chain joins TRBV5-6 to TRBJ2-7, with 7 bases aligning to TRBD2. The germline gives CDR1 SGHDT, CDR2 YYEEEE. The J segment lost 3 bases and the V segment lost 0 bases, leaving 15 bases of the junction unmatched. The CDR3 length is 18 residues. The CDR3 nucleotides read TGTGCCAGCAGCTTGGTATGGCTAGCCACAGCGGGAAACTACGAGCAGTACTTC. This sequence encodes CASSLVWLATAGNYEQYF.

For the CDR3, the DNA is TGTGCGAGCTGTTCCGGACAGGGAGGAGTCTACGAGCAGTACTTC. It is translated as CASCSGQGGVYEQYF. This chain joins TRBV6-5 and TRBJ2-7; 8 nucleotides agree with TRBD1. CDR1 is MNHEY and CDR2 is SVGAGI in the germline V gene. The length of the CDR3 is 15 residues.

Note on this clonotype: As the CDR3 is not closed by the conserved phenylalanine or tryptophan, this likely results from a read error. DNA of the CDR3: TGTGCCGGCAGACTCACGACAGGGGGGACTGATGGCTACACCTCC. Its protein product is CAGRLTTGGTDGYTS. The gene calls are TRBV11-1 and TRBJ1-2; 9 bases are a match to TRBD1. CDR3 length equals 15 residues. CDR1 and CDR2 (germline): SGHAT, FQDESV (reference sequence).

The chain combines TRBV29-1 with TRBJ2-7, with TRBD2 matching 8 bases. Germline CDR1 and CDR2: SQVTM and ANQGSEA. The CDR3 contains 14 residues. With 7 bases clipped from V and 3 bases from J, the junction kept 11 bases outside the gene matches. Here the CDR3 reads CSADGGTSCYEQYF. The CDR3 region has the DNA TGCAGCGCTGATGGCGGGACTAGTTGCTACGAGCAGTACTTC.

In the case of this clonotype: Since no conserved phenylalanine or tryptophan closes the CDR3, a read error is the likely cause. V usage is TRBV5-5 and J usage is TRBJ1-1; D is uncertain. Trimming cost V 0 bases and J 0 bases, with 9 bases left between them. CDR3 size: 15 residues. Germline CDR1 and CDR2: SGHKS and YYEKEE (reference sequence). The CDR3 sequence is CASSLARIMNTEAFL. The CDR3 DNA reads as TGTGCCAGCAGCTTGGCCAGAATAATGAACACTGAAGCTTTCCTT.